These T cell receptor beta chains were read from a single sample in a study of HIV-infected patients and healthy controls. TCRdb reprocessed the 5' RACE reads via MiXCR and lists one record per CDR3 protein. The sample holds more than 15,000 distinct CDR3 sequences, under 9.5% seen once. The sample here was blood, taken during antiretroviral therapy. These receptors all stem from an adult with HIV infection. Both conserved end residues are part of each CDR3. D genes are given only for firm matches. Size is omitted from some rows. Given values are once, few, many or a class for expanded clones.

v_gene: TRBV7-9
j_gene: TRBJ1-3
abundance: many
d_gene: .
CDR3nt: TGTGCCAGCAGCTCGGCCATCGGCTCTGGAAACACCATATATTTT
CDR3aa: CASSSAIGSGNTIYF

v_gene: TRBV7-3
j_gene: TRBJ2-3
abundance: many
d_gene: .
CDR3nt: TGTGCCAGCAGCACGCGACATGGAGCGACAGATACGCAGTATTTT
CDR3aa: CASSTRHGATDTQYF

v_gene: TRBV7-9
j_gene: TRBJ2-2
abundance: .
d_gene: TRBD2
CDR3nt: TGTGCCAGCAGCGTCACTAGCGGAAACACCGGGGAGCTGTTTTTT
CDR3aa: CASSVTSGNTGELFF

v_gene: TRBV20-1
j_gene: TRBJ2-3
abundance: many
d_gene: .
CDR3nt: TGCAGTGCTAGAGTGGCAACTAGCACAGATACGCAGTATTTT
CDR3aa: CSARVATSTDTQYF

v_gene: TRBV29-1
j_gene: TRBJ2-5
abundance: many
d_gene: .
CDR3nt: TGCAGCGTTGAAGATAATCGGGAGACCCAGTACTTC
CDR3aa: CSVEDNRETQYF

v_gene: TRBV6-6
j_gene: TRBJ1-6
abundance: .
d_gene: .
CDR3nt: TGTGCCAGCAGTCTACAGGGCCATAATTCACCCCTCCACTTT
CDR3aa: CASSLQGHNSPLHF

v_gene: TRBV20-1
j_gene: TRBJ2-6
abundance: many
d_gene: TRBD2
CDR3nt: TGCAGTGCTAGTTTAGCGGGGGAACTCTCTGGGGCCAACGTCCTGACTTTC
CDR3aa: CSASLAGELSGANVLTF

v_gene: TRBV18
j_gene: TRBJ2-3
abundance: many
d_gene: TRBD2
CDR3nt: TGTGCCAGCTCAACTAGCGGGGGAAGCACAGATACGCAGTATTTT
CDR3aa: CASSTSGGSTDTQYF

v_gene: TRBV3-1
j_gene: TRBJ2-1
abundance: many
d_gene: .
CDR3nt: TGTGCCAGCAGCCAGGCTAGGGGCAGGGCCGGTGAGCAGTTCTTC
CDR3aa: CASSQARGRAGEQFF

v_gene: TRBV4-1
j_gene: TRBJ2-7
abundance: many
d_gene: .
CDR3nt: TGCGCCAGCAGCCAGACCGCGGGACCTTCCTACGAGCAGTACTTC
CDR3aa: CASSQTAGPSYEQYF

v_gene: TRBV29-1
j_gene: TRBJ1-4
abundance: many
d_gene: TRBD1
CDR3nt: TGCAGCGTTGGGGACAGGACTAATGAAAAACTGTTTTTT
CDR3aa: CSVGDRTNEKLFF

v_gene: TRBV7-6
j_gene: TRBJ2-7
abundance: .
d_gene: TRBD2
CDR3nt: TGTGCCAGCAGCTTAGGTTTGCCTAGCGGGCACTACGAGCAGTACTTC
CDR3aa: CASSLGLPSGHYEQYF

v_gene: TRBV14
j_gene: TRBJ2-3
abundance: many
d_gene: .
CDR3nt: TGTGCCAGCAGCCCACAACGCCCGGGGTGGATCGGGGATACGCAGTATTTT
CDR3aa: CASSPQRPGWIGDTQYF

v_gene: TRBV6-2/TRBV6-3
j_gene: TRBJ2-5
abundance: many
d_gene: .
CDR3nt: TGTGCCAGCCGGGACTGGGCCCAAGAGACCCAGTACTTC
CDR3aa: CASRDWAQETQYF

v_gene: TRBV15
j_gene: TRBJ2-1
abundance: many
d_gene: .
CDR3nt: TGTGCCACCAGCCTAACCCCCTACAATGAGCAGTTCTTC
CDR3aa: CATSLTPYNEQFF

v_gene: TRBV5-1
j_gene: TRBJ2-2
abundance: .
d_gene: TRBD1
CDR3nt: TGCGCCAGCAGTCCCATCGAAAAGGGGGCGCGGGCCGGGGAGCTGTTTTTT
CDR3aa: CASSPIEKGARAGELFF

v_gene: TRBV7-3
j_gene: TRBJ2-3
abundance: many
d_gene: TRBD2
CDR3nt: TGTGCCAGCAGCTTAGGACTAGCGGGAGGAGATACGCAGTATTTT
CDR3aa: CASSLGLAGGDTQYF

v_gene: TRBV29-1
j_gene: TRBJ2-7
abundance: many
d_gene: .
CDR3nt: TGCAGCGTTGAAGATCTTGGCTCGGAGGGCTACGAGCAGTACTTC
CDR3aa: CSVEDLGSEGYEQYF

v_gene: TRBV6-1
j_gene: TRBJ1-1
abundance: .
d_gene: TRBD1
CDR3nt: TGTGCCAGCAGTGAAAACAGGGGACTTAACACTGAAGCTTTCTTT
CDR3aa: CASSENRGLNTEAFF

v_gene: TRBV29-1
j_gene: TRBJ2-2
abundance: many
d_gene: .
CDR3nt: TGCAGCGTTAAAGGGACTCCTGCCGGGGAGCTGTTTTTT
CDR3aa: CSVKGTPAGELFF

v_gene: TRBV5-1
j_gene: TRBJ1-1
abundance: many
d_gene: TRBD1
CDR3nt: TGCGCCAGCAGCTTGCAGGGGGAGGACACTGAAGCTTTCTTT
CDR3aa: CASSLQGEDTEAFF

v_gene: TRBV24-1
j_gene: TRBJ1-1
abundance: .
d_gene: .
CDR3nt: TGTGCCACCAGTGACCAGACGGTCACTGAAGCTTTCTTT
CDR3aa: CATSDQTVTEAFF

v_gene: TRBV7-2
j_gene: TRBJ1-1
abundance: many
d_gene: .
CDR3nt: TGTGCCATCAGCTTACGGGTGAACACTGAAGCTTTCTTT
CDR3aa: CAISLRVNTEAFF

v_gene: TRBV7-3
j_gene: TRBJ1-1
abundance: many
d_gene: TRBD1
CDR3nt: TGTGCCAGCAGCCCTGGGACAGACACTGAAGCTTTCTTT
CDR3aa: CASSPGTDTEAFF

v_gene: TRBV27
j_gene: TRBJ2-4
abundance: many
d_gene: TRBD2
CDR3nt: TGTGCCAGCAGTCGGGTAAGCGGGAGGTCCGACGGCAAAAACATTCAGTACTTC
CDR3aa: CASSRVSGRSDGKNIQYF

v_gene: TRBV5-1
j_gene: TRBJ1-2
abundance: many
d_gene: .
CDR3nt: TGCGCCAGCAGCTTGGTGAGGGAAGATGGCTACACCTTC
CDR3aa: CASSLVREDGYTF

v_gene: TRBV7-2
j_gene: TRBJ2-7
abundance: many
d_gene: TRBD2
CDR3nt: TGTGCCAGCAGCTCCCGGGACTACTCCTACGAGCAGTACTTC
CDR3aa: CASSSRDYSYEQYF

v_gene: TRBV6-1
j_gene: TRBJ1-1
abundance: many
d_gene: TRBD1
CDR3nt: TGTGCCAGCAGTGATAACAGGGGTTACAGCGGCACTGAAGCTTTCTTT
CDR3aa: CASSDNRGYSGTEAFF

v_gene: TRBV7-9
j_gene: TRBJ2-3
abundance: few
d_gene: .
CDR3nt: TGTGCCAGCAGCCGGTCGGAGGGGGACACAGATACGCAGTATTTT
CDR3aa: CASSRSEGDTDTQYF

v_gene: TRBV5-1
j_gene: TRBJ2-2
abundance: few
d_gene: TRBD1
CDR3nt: TGCGCCAGCAGCGGGGACAGAAACACCGGGGAGCTGTTTTTT
CDR3aa: CASSGDRNTGELFF

v_gene: TRBV19
j_gene: TRBJ2-1
abundance: .
d_gene: .
CDR3nt: TGTGCCAGTAGTATCGGGGCGGGGAATGAGCAGTTCTTC
CDR3aa: CASSIGAGNEQFF

v_gene: TRBV6-1
j_gene: TRBJ1-6
abundance: many
d_gene: .
CDR3nt: TGTGCCAGCAGTGAATATGAGGCGAGAGGGGCGCTATCCTCACCCCTCCACTTT
CDR3aa: CASSEYEARGALSSPLHF

v_gene: TRBV19
j_gene: TRBJ2-5
abundance: .
d_gene: .
CDR3nt: TGTGCCACCAAGGACTACCAAGAGACCCAGTACTTC
CDR3aa: CATKDYQETQYF

v_gene: TRBV28
j_gene: TRBJ2-7
abundance: many
d_gene: TRBD1
CDR3nt: TGTGCCAGCAGCAGACCGGACAGGTACTACGAGCAGTACTTC
CDR3aa: CASSRPDRYYEQYF

v_gene: TRBV29-1
j_gene: TRBJ2-5
abundance: .
d_gene: .
CDR3nt: TGCAGCGTTGAATGGGTGGCACACCGGGAGACCCAGTACTTC
CDR3aa: CSVEWVAHRETQYF

v_gene: TRBV6-1
j_gene: TRBJ1-1
abundance: .
d_gene: .
CDR3nt: TGTGCCAGCAGTGAATGGGGGGCAAGCACTGAAGCTTTCTTT
CDR3aa: CASSEWGASTEAFF

v_gene: TRBV10-3
j_gene: TRBJ1-2
abundance: many
d_gene: .
CDR3nt: TGTGCCATCAGTGAGTCGACTTTGTCTAACTATGGCTACACCTTC
CDR3aa: CAISESTLSNYGYTF

v_gene: TRBV11-2
j_gene: TRBJ2-2
abundance: many
d_gene: .
CDR3nt: TGTGCCAGCAGCCCCCCAGGGAACACCGGGGAGCTGTTTTTT
CDR3aa: CASSPPGNTGELFF

v_gene: TRBV14
j_gene: TRBJ1-4
abundance: many
d_gene: .
CDR3nt: TGTGCCAGCAGCCAAGATGGCCTGGCTAATGAAAAACTGTTTTTT
CDR3aa: CASSQDGLANEKLFF

v_gene: TRBV6-6
j_gene: TRBJ2-1
abundance: many
d_gene: .
CDR3nt: TGTGCCAGCAGCTCCGACGGGGCCTGGGGTGAGCAGTTCTTC
CDR3aa: CASSSDGAWGEQFF

v_gene: TRBV6-6
j_gene: TRBJ1-3
abundance: many
d_gene: .
CDR3nt: TGTGCCAGCAGTTCATCCGGGACCGTGGTCATATATTTT
CDR3aa: CASSSSGTVVIYF

v_gene: TRBV29-1
j_gene: TRBJ2-7
abundance: .
d_gene: .
CDR3nt: TGCAGCGTTATGCGGCAGGGGAAATCATACGAGCAGTACTTC
CDR3aa: CSVMRQGKSYEQYF

v_gene: TRBV5-1
j_gene: TRBJ1-1
abundance: few
d_gene: TRBD1
CDR3nt: TGCGCCAGCAGCTTGGCCGGGACAGGACGTGAAGCTTTCTTT
CDR3aa: CASSLAGTGREAFF

v_gene: TRBV21-1
j_gene: TRBJ2-7
abundance: many
d_gene: .
CDR3nt: TGTGCCAGCATCCGGGACAGGTGCGGGGGTGAGCAGTACTTC
CDR3aa: CASIRDRCGGEQYF

v_gene: TRBV7-2
j_gene: TRBJ2-3
abundance: many
d_gene: .
CDR3nt: TGTGCCAGCAGCCGGGACCCCACAGATACGCAGTATTTT
CDR3aa: CASSRDPTDTQYF

v_gene: TRBV6-2/TRBV6-3
j_gene: TRBJ2-1
abundance: medium-sized
d_gene: .
CDR3nt: TGTGCCAGCAGTTACACATACGCACATGAGCAGTTCTTC
CDR3aa: CASSYTYAHEQFF

v_gene: TRBV5-1
j_gene: TRBJ2-5
abundance: many
d_gene: TRBD1
CDR3nt: TGCGCCAGCAGCTCCCAGGGGGCTGGCCAAGAGACCCAGTACTTC
CDR3aa: CASSSQGAGQETQYF

v_gene: TRBV6-5
j_gene: TRBJ1-4
abundance: many
d_gene: .
CDR3nt: TGTGCCAGCAGGCCTCAGGGAGCTGGTGGGGAAAAACTGTTTTTT
CDR3aa: CASRPQGAGGEKLFF

v_gene: TRBV4-1
j_gene: TRBJ1-2
abundance: many
d_gene: .
CDR3nt: TGCGCCAGCAGCCAAGAGCCGGCAGGCTATGGCTACACCTTC
CDR3aa: CASSQEPAGYGYTF

v_gene: TRBV6-5
j_gene: TRBJ1-5
abundance: .
d_gene: .
CDR3nt: TGTGCCAGCAGCCTGGACAGTAATCAGCCCCAGCATTTT
CDR3aa: CASSLDSNQPQHF

v_gene: TRBV6-2/TRBV6-3
j_gene: TRBJ2-1
abundance: many
d_gene: TRBD1
CDR3nt: TGTGCCAGCAGCAGACAGGGTTCCTACAATGAGCAGTTCTTC
CDR3aa: CASSRQGSYNEQFF

v_gene: TRBV20-1
j_gene: TRBJ2-1
abundance: many
d_gene: .
CDR3nt: TGCAGTGCTAGAGGTGGGAGCTCCTACAATGAGCAGTTCTTC
CDR3aa: CSARGGSSYNEQFF

v_gene: TRBV5-1
j_gene: TRBJ2-7
abundance: .
d_gene: TRBD2
CDR3nt: TGCGCCAGCAGCAGCGGGGTTTCGGGGGACTACGAGCAGTACTTC
CDR3aa: CASSSGVSGDYEQYF

v_gene: TRBV27
j_gene: TRBJ2-5
abundance: many
d_gene: .
CDR3nt: TGTGCCAGCAGCTCCCAGCTCCAAGAGACCCAGTACTTC
CDR3aa: CASSSQLQETQYF

v_gene: TRBV28
j_gene: TRBJ1-6
abundance: many
d_gene: TRBD1
CDR3nt: TGTGCCAGCAGCTCCTTAGACAGGGCGGGATCACCCCTCCACTTT
CDR3aa: CASSSLDRAGSPLHF

v_gene: TRBV5-1
j_gene: TRBJ2-1
abundance: many
d_gene: TRBD2
CDR3nt: TGCGCCAGCAGCTCTTTAGCGGGAGGGTCAGGGAATGAGCAGTTCTTC
CDR3aa: CASSSLAGGSGNEQFF

v_gene: TRBV5-1
j_gene: TRBJ1-1
abundance: many
d_gene: .
CDR3nt: TGCGCCAGCAGCCCAGGGACATCCCATTTGAACACTGAAGCTTTCTTT
CDR3aa: CASSPGTSHLNTEAFF

v_gene: TRBV5-4
j_gene: TRBJ2-3
abundance: few
d_gene: .
CDR3nt: TGTGCCAGCAGCTTTAGCGGAAGCACAGATACGCAGTATTTT
CDR3aa: CASSFSGSTDTQYF

v_gene: TRBV29-1
j_gene: TRBJ1-2
abundance: .
d_gene: .
CDR3nt: TGCAGCGTTGAAGCACTCCTAAGGAGAGATGGCTACACCTTC
CDR3aa: CSVEALLRRDGYTF

v_gene: TRBV9
j_gene: TRBJ2-3
abundance: many
d_gene: .
CDR3nt: TGTGCCAGCAGCGTATCAGGGACTCATCCGGGCGATACGCAGTATTTT
CDR3aa: CASSVSGTHPGDTQYF